Listed below are T cell receptor beta chains from one sample, sequenced in a study of T cell changes during pregnancy in multiple sclerosis. Generated by immunoSEQ multiplex PCR, the TCRdb table keeps only in-frame clones and is missing some. The data show tens of thousands of clones, roughly 90% seen once. Specimen: CD8+ T cells from peripheral blood mononuclear cells, collected before pregnancy. Receptors were obtained from a female donor with multiple sclerosis, enrolled in a pregnancy study. Each CDR3 is given with its conserved first and last residue. Each record gives: V gene, J gene, D gene, clone size, CDR3 protein, CDR3 DNA. D genes are given only for firm matches. Only some rows state a clone size, as once, few, many or a class for expanded clones.

>TRBV30|TRBJ1-1|.|few
CAWSVPDTLVNTEAFF
TGTGCCTGGAGTGTACCGGACACCTTGGTGAACACTGAAGCTTTCTTT
>TRBV4-3|TRBJ1-2|.|.
CASSQEGTYYGYTF
TGCGCCAGCAGCCAAGAAGGGACATACTATGGCTACACCTTC
>TRBV2|TRBJ1-6|.|.
CASSDNESSYNSPLHF
TGTGCCAGCAGTGACAACGAGAGCTCCTATAATTCACCCCTCCACTTT
>TRBV7-9|TRBJ1-2|.|few
CASSLGQADGYTF
TGTGCCAGCAGCTTAGGCCAGGCCGATGGCTACACCTTC
>TRBV9|TRBJ1-4|TRBD1|.
CASGEGDRDEKLFF
TGTGCCAGCGGAGAGGGGGACAGGGACGAAAAACTGTTTTTT
>TRBV9|TRBJ1-2|.|.
CASSPNPQGGYTF
TGTGCCAGCAGCCCGAACCCCCAGGGTGGCTACACCTTC
>TRBV7-2|TRBJ1-4|TRBD1|.
CASSQEEGGQGREKLFF
TGTGCCAGCAGCCAAGAAGAGGGGGGACAGGGCCGTGAAAAACTGTTTTTT
>TRBV6-6|TRBJ2-6|.|.
CASELPVSGANVLTF
TGTGCCAGCGAGCTTCCGGTCTCTGGGGCCAACGTCCTGACTTTC
>TRBV7-3|TRBJ2-7|TRBD1|.
CASSLIPTGDSYEQYF
TGTGCCAGCAGCTTAATACCGACAGGGGACTCCTACGAGCAGTACTTC
>TRBV27|TRBJ1-5|.|.
CASSLGDTNQPQHF
TGTGCCAGCAGCTTGGGGGACACCAATCAGCCCCAGCATTTT
>TRBV4-1|TRBJ2-1|.|.
CASSQGSTYEQFF
TGCGCCAGCAGCCAAGGAAGTACATATGAGCAGTTCTTC
>TRBV13|TRBJ2-3|.|.
CASSSDSTDTQYF
TGTGCCAGCAGCTCAGACTCCACAGATACGCAGTATTTT
>TRBV6-5|TRBJ2-5|.|.
CASSYFPGVSETQYF
TGTGCCAGCAGTTACTTCCCAGGGGTTAGTGAGACCCAGTACTTC
>TRBV5-5|TRBJ1-2|.|medium-sized
CASSIRPGGYTF
TGTGCCAGCAGCATCCGACCGGGGGGCTACACCTTC
>TRBV4-3|TRBJ2-3|.|.
CASSQEWGGSTDTQYF
TGCGCCAGCAGCCAAGAATGGGGAGGTAGCACAGATACGCAGTATTTT
>TRBV28|TRBJ2-7|TRBD2|once
CASSDRTSGDYEQYF
TGTGCCAGCAGTGACAGGACTAGCGGGGACTACGAGCAGTACTTC
>TRBV7-8|TRBJ1-2|.|.
CASSLSPMDRDYGYTF
TGTGCCAGCAGCTTAAGCCCCATGGACAGAGACTATGGCTACACCTTC
>TRBV11-2|TRBJ1-2|.|.
CASSSPPQDNYGYTF
TGTGCCAGCAGCTCGCCTCCTCAGGATAACTATGGCTACACCTTC
>TRBV4-1|TRBJ1-1|.|.
CASSQSGMNTEAFF
TGCGCCAGCAGCCAATCAGGGATGAACACTGAAGCTTTCTTT
>TRBV7-9|TRBJ2-2|.|.
CASSPIGDRPTGELFF
TGTGCCAGCAGCCCGATAGGCGACAGACCCACCGGGGAGCTGTTTTTT
>TRBV5-6|TRBJ1-5|.|.
CASSPQGNQPQHF
TGTGCCAGCAGCCCACAGGGAAATCAGCCCCAGCATTTT
>TRBV23-1|TRBJ2-3|TRBD1|.
CASSQPQGVRTDTQYF
TGCGCCAGCAGTCAACCGCAGGGGGTTCGCACAGATACGCAGTATTTT
>TRBV9|TRBJ1-2|.|.
CASSVGQGFGANYGYTF
TGTGCCAGCAGCGTAGGTCAGGGATTTGGAGCTAACTATGGCTACACCTTC
>TRBV9|TRBJ2-2|.|.
CASSASPPNTGELFF
TGTGCCAGCAGCGCCTCCCCCCCCAACACCGGGGAGCTGTTTTTT
>TRBV9|TRBJ2-7|TRBD2|.
CASSAPSGSYEQYF
TGTGCCAGCAGCGCCCCTAGCGGGTCCTACGAGCAGTACTTC
>TRBV15|TRBJ2-5|.|.
CATHRTGQEGWETQYF
TGTGCCACCCACAGGACGGGGCAGGAGGGGTGGGAGACCCAGTACTTC
>TRBV27|TRBJ1-5|.|once
CASSFLSNQPQHF
TGTGCCAGCAGTTTCCTTAGCAATCAGCCCCAGCATTTT
>TRBV11-2|TRBJ1-5|TRBD1|.
CASSLGTGYTNQPQHF
TGTGCCAGCAGCCTGGGGACAGGGTATACCAATCAGCCCCAGCATTTT
>TRBV9|TRBJ1-1|.|.
CASEGDATEAFF
TGTGCCAGCGAAGGGGATGCGACTGAAGCTTTCTTT
>TRBV6-1|TRBJ2-5|TRBD2|.
CASSEGGGAQETQYF
TGTGCCAGCAGTGAGGGCGGGGGGGCCCAAGAGACCCAGTACTTC
>TRBV19|TRBJ2-5|.|.
CASSISGEGVQTQYF
TGTGCCAGTAGTATTAGTGGGGAGGGGGTACAGACCCAGTACTTC
>TRBV19|TRBJ1-1|.|.
CASSLSLRFTEAFF
TGTGCCAGTAGTCTTTCTCTCAGGTTCACTGAAGCTTTCTTT
>TRBV10-2|TRBJ1-1|.|.
CASSEDTLPAFF
TGCGCCAGCAGCGAGGACACTCTACCGGCTTTCTTT
>TRBV7-6|TRBJ2-7|TRBD1|.
CASSLATGDYEQYF
TGTGCCAGCAGCTTAGCGACAGGGGACTACGAGCAGTACTTC
>TRBV19|TRBJ1-4|TRBD1|.
CATSFLWTGGLLEKLFF
TGTGCCACCTCATTCCTCTGGACAGGGGGCCTTTTGGAAAAACTGTTTTTT
>TRBV6-4|TRBJ2-1|.|.
CASSDSRGFDEQFF
TGTGCCAGCAGTGACTCGAGAGGGTTCGATGAGCAGTTCTTC
>TRBV27|TRBJ1-2|.|few
CASSLTPNSGYTF
TGTGCCAGCAGTTTGACACCTAACTCTGGCTACACCTTC
>TRBV11-1|TRBJ2-1|.|.
CASSFEGHGGNEQFF
TGTGCCAGCAGCTTCGAGGGTCACGGAGGCAATGAGCAGTTCTTC
>TRBV4-2|TRBJ2-7|TRBD1|.
CASSQDTGQGFDEQYF
TGTGCCAGCAGCCAAGATACGGGACAGGGGTTCGACGAGCAGTACTTC
>TRBV7-2|TRBJ1-6|TRBD1|.
CASSHRSQGAGNSPLHF
TGTGCCAGCAGCCATAGGAGTCAGGGGGCCGGTAATTCACCCCTCCACTTT
>TRBV16|TRBJ1-4|TRBD1|.
CASSPLQGDEKLFF
TGTGCCAGCAGCCCTTTACAGGGGGATGAAAAACTGTTTTTT
>TRBV13|TRBJ2-3|TRBD2|.
CASSSTGTSGGAGDTQYF
TGTGCCAGCAGCTCCACCGGGACTAGCGGGGGGGCGGGAGATACGCAGTATTTT
>TRBV7-6|TRBJ2-1|TRBD2|.
CASSVSGGDYNEQFF
TGTGCCAGCAGCGTTAGCGGGGGGGATTACAATGAGCAGTTCTTC
>TRBV19|TRBJ2-3|TRBD1|.
CASSIVEQGTDTQYF
TGTGCCAGTAGTATAGTTGAACAGGGGACAGATACGCAGTATTTT
>TRBV29-1|TRBJ1-1|.|.
CSVDPGIAEAFF
TGCAGCGTTGATCCAGGGATCGCTGAAGCTTTCTTT
>TRBV7-9|TRBJ1-4|TRBD1|.
CASSFRDRDEKLFF
TGTGCCAGCAGCTTTAGAGACAGGGATGAAAAACTGTTTTTT
>TRBV7-9|TRBJ2-1|.|many
CASSLPAVSYNEQFF
TGTGCCAGCAGCTTGCCGGCGGTCTCCTACAATGAGCAGTTCTTC